A single sample gave rise to the 17 T cell receptor beta chains below, sequenced in a study of shared clonotypes between healthy human individuals. TCRdb's copy holds only in-frame clones and misses some; the assay was immunoSEQ multiplex PCR. The sample includes 2 million to 2.5 million clones, 90% to 97% of them seen just once. Sequencing used naive CD4+ T cells sorted from blood. Subset: CD45RA+ positively selected. Receptors were obtained from a man between 18 and 35 years old in good health.

This chain uses TRBV6-1 with TRBJ2-7, with no clear D. The V gene's germline CDR1 is MNHNS and CDR2 SASEGT. CDR3 length: 14 residues. The ends were cut back, 7 bases at V and 2 bases at J, with 15 bases in the middle. The CDR3 DNA reads as TGTGCCAGCACCGGCGGCGGACCTCCCTACGAGCAGTACTTC. Encoded protein: CASTGGGPPYEQYF.

V gene TRBV11-3 combines with J gene TRBJ2-1; D remains unclear. The CDR3 covers 15 residues. CDR1 SGHNT and CDR2 YENEEA come from the germline V gene. V lost 4 bases and J lost 0, with 10 bases in between. CDR3 sequence: CASSSGFSSYNEQFF. Here the CDR3 DNA reads TGTGCCAGCAGCTCGGGCTTTAGCTCCTACAATGAGCAGTTCTTC.

V gene TRBV7-8 combines with J gene TRBJ2-2; TRBD2 is a possible D gene (5 bases). V was pared by 0 bases and J by 7 bases, with 15 bases between. Germline V lookup: CDR1 SGHVS, CDR2 FQNEAQ. The CDR3 extends over 16 amino acids. The CDR3: CASSLAGVSADGELFF. The CDR3 DNA reads TGTGCCAGCAGCTTAGCGGGAGTATCGGCAGACGGGGAGCTGTTTTTT.

The gene calls are TRBV4-1 and TRBJ2-3; D is perhaps TRBD2 (6 bases). Germline V gives CDR1 MGHRA, CDR2 YSYEKL. The CDR3 is 14 amino acids. V was clipped by 4 bases and J by 2 bases, with 10 bases between them. The CDR3 sequence: CASSPWGVTDTQYF. The CDR3 DNA is TGCGCCAGCAGCCCGTGGGGGGTCACAGATACGCAGTATTTT.

The chain employs TRBV5-6 and TRBJ2-5, with TRBD2 matching over 15 bases. V lost 4 bases, J lost 4 bases, and 5 bases stayed unmatched. Per germline, CDR1 SGHDT and CDR2 YYEEEE. CDR3 length: 16 residues. This CDR3 reads CASSRPGLAGGETQYF. CDR3 DNA sequence: TGTGCCAGCAGCCGTCCGGGACTAGCGGGAGGAGAGACCCAGTACTTC.

This clone has just one count. V is TRBV7-8 and J is TRBJ2-7; D is unresolved. Trimming removed 3 bases at V and 0 bases at J, with 3 bases between. The CDR3 sequence is 12 residues long. Germline V gives CDR1 SGHVS, CDR2 FQNEAQ. As DNA, the CDR3 is TGTGCCAGCAGCTTGTTCTCCTACGAGCAGTACTTC. Amino acid sequence: CASSLFSYEQYF.

The chain couples TRBV29-1 to TRBJ2-7; TRBD1 matches at 7 bases. The CDR3 is made up of 12 amino acids. Germline CDR1 reads SQVTM; CDR2 reads ANQGSEA. As DNA, the CDR3 is TGCAGTGGCCGGGACAGCCCGGGGGAGCAGTACTTC. It translates to CSGRDSPGEQYF.

The CDR3 is CSVEKGGGTEAFF. CDR3 coding DNA: TGCAGCGTTGAGAAGGGGGGGGGAACTGAAGCTTTCTTT. The rearrangement uses TRBV29-1 and TRBJ1-1; a possible D gene is TRBD1 (6 bases). V was cut by 3 bases and J by 5 bases, with 13 bases left in between. Germline V CDR1 and CDR2: SQVTM, ANQGSEA. CDR3 size: 13 residues.

The CDR3, as DNA: TGTGCCAGCAGCCCAGCTCCGGGACACTACAATGAGCAGTTCTTC. Residues: CASSPAPGHYNEQFF. V is TRBV11-3 and J is TRBJ2-1; TRBD1 is a possible D gene (6 bases). This CDR3 contains 15 residues. V shed 5 bases and J shed 3 bases, with 14 bases lying between them. Per germline, CDR1 SGHNT and CDR2 YENEEA. Filled out from reference TRBV11-3 and TRBJ2-1, the complete variable domain reads EAGVVQSPRYKIIEKKQPVAFWCNPISGHNTLYWYLQNLGQGPELLIRYENEEAVDDSQLPKDRFSAERLKGVDSTLKIQPAELGDSAVYLCASSPAPGHYNEQFFGPGTRLTVL.

The chain recombines TRBV6-6 with TRBJ2-1; D tentatively reads TRBD1 or TRBD2 (5 bases each). Per the germline V gene, CDR1 is MNHNY and CDR2 is SVGAGI (reference sequence). The ends were cut back, 5 bases at V and 2 bases at J, with 10 bases in the middle. CDR3 length: 14 residues. As DNA, the CDR3 is TGTGCCAGCAGTCGGGACGGTCCCTACAATGAGCAGTTCTTC. Translating it yields CASSRDGPYNEQFF.

This chain links TRBV6-1 with TRBJ2-7; D may be TRBD2 (6 bases). CDR3 length: 13 amino acids. V was cut by 6 bases and J by 3 bases, with 12 bases left in between. Per the germline V gene, CDR1 is MNHNS and CDR2 is SASEGT. CDR3 in amino acids: CASSLLRGYEQYF. CDR3 nucleotides: TGTGCCAGCAGCCTGTTGCGGGGCTACGAGCAGTACTTC.

This chain links TRBV18 with TRBJ1-1; no definite D call. The V gene lost 2 bases and the J gene lost 0 bases, with 10 bases spanning the gap. The CDR3 runs to 15 residues. CDR1 KGHSH and CDR2 LQKENI come from the germline V gene. In DNA, the CDR3 is TGTGCCAGCTCACCAGTTCCAGGAATGAACACTGAAGCTTTCTTT. Translated: CASSPVPGMNTEAFF. Full variable domain (rest looked up from reference TRBV18 and TRBJ1-1): NAGVMQNPRHLVRRRGQEARLRCSPMKGHSHVYWYRQLPEEGLKFMVYLQKENIIDESGMPKERFSAEFPKEGPSILRIQQVVRGDSAAYFCASSPVPGMNTEAFFGQGTRLTVV.

The chain employs TRBV27 and TRBJ1-2; D remains unclear. V shed 4 bases and J shed 8 bases, with 26 bases lying between them. Germline CDR1 MNHEY, CDR2 SMNVEV (reference sequence). CDR3 length equals 17 residues. The CDR3 DNA sequence: TGTGCCAGCAGTTCCGTCCTGGCCAGTCGCAGGACTGGGGGCTACACCTTC. As protein: CASSSVLASRRTGGYTF.

Here the CDR3 reads CASSLFWDSAFNGYTF. The CDR3 region has the DNA TGTGCCAGCAGTTTATTTTGGGACAGCGCATTCAATGGCTACACCTTC. The chain has TRBV27 and TRBJ1-2; 7 bases line up with TRBD1. The CDR3 runs to 16 residues. J was trimmed by 6 bases and V by 1 base; bases with no gene match: 11. The germline gives CDR1 MNHEY, CDR2 SMNVEV (reference sequence).

This chain links TRBV6-1 with TRBJ2-3; no clear D gene. CDR1 MNHNS and CDR2 SASEGT come from the germline V gene. The V end was cut by 4 bases, the J end by 0 bases, with 8 bases between. The CDR3 loop spans 14 amino acids. CDR3 residues: CASSVQRSTDTQYF. The CDR3 bases are TGTGCCAGCAGTGTCCAGAGAAGCACAGATACGCAGTATTTT.

The chain couples TRBV9 to TRBJ2-5; D gene uncertain. The CDR3 runs to 16 residues. V lost 0 bases and J 4 bases, leaving 16 bases between the germline ends. From germline, CDR1 is SGDLS and CDR2 YYNGEE. CDR3: CASSVALTTTGETQYF. CDR3 bases: TGTGCCAGCAGCGTAGCTTTGACAACCACGGGAGAGACCCAGTACTTC.

The chain combines TRBV7-3 with TRBJ2-2; TRBD2 aligns across 9 bases. The CDR3 is made up of 16 amino acids. Germline CDR1 reads SGHTA; CDR2 reads FQGTGA. Unmatched junction bases numbered 6, after V lost 0 bases and J lost 7 bases. CDR3 bases: TGTGCCAGCAGCTTAACCCGGGCTAGCGGGAACGGGGAGCTGTTTTTT. This sequence encodes CASSLTRASGNGELFF.